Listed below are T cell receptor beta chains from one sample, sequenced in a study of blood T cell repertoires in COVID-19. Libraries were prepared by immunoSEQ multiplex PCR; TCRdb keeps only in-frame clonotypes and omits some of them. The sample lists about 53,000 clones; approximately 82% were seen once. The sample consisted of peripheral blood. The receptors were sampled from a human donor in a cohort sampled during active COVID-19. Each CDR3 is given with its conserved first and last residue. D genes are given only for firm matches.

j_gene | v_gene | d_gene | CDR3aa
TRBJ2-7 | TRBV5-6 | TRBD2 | CASSFGLASYEQYF
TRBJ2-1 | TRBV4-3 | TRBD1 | CASSQGQGAYEQFF
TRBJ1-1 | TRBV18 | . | CASSSGMNTEAFF
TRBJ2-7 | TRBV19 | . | CASSITQEYEQYF
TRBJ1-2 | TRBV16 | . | CASSQRAGTNYGYTF
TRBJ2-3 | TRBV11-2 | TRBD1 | CASSAQGAPTDTQYF
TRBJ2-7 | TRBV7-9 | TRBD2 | CASSSRELAGVVLYEQYF
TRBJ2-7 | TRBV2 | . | CACQTGAYEQYF
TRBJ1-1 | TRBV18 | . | CASSTNGGNTEAFF
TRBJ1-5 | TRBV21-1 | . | CASSAAQDSNQPQHF
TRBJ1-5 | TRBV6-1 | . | CASSEGFGQGLQPQHF
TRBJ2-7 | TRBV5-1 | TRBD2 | CASSPMSGGTYEQYF
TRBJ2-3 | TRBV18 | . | CASSQGGLGSDTQYF
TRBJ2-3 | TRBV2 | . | CASKEGAGATQYF
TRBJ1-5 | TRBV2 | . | CASRREAEGNQPQHF
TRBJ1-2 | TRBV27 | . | CASSADWLANYGYTF
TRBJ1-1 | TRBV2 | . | CASSARSVYTEAFF
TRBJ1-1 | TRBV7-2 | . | CASSLEAENTEAFF
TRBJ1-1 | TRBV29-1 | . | CSVELVGGGKNTEAFF
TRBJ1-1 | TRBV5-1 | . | CASSIRHGLRNTEAFF
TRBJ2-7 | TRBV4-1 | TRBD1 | CASSHAGQGPYEQYF
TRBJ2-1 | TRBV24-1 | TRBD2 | CATSFSGRINGNEQFF
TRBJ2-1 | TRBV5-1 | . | CASSLGFVDNEQFF
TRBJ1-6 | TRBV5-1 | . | CASSLYPGLLLISPLHF
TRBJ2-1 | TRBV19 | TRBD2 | CASSRRLAGGGGNEQFF
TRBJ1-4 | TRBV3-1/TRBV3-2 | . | CASSHQGLEREKLFF